This passage covers 32 T cell receptor beta chains from one sample sequenced in a study of regulatory T cells in long-lasting Graves disease. Described time point: newly diagnosed GD, antithyroid drugs for less than 3 months. Generation of the TCR library employed RNA extracted from PBMCs. Researchers made TCR beta libraries by using iRepertoire HTBI primers and running Arm-PCR on CDR3 regions. Each CDR3 protein is one row after TCRdb ran MiXCR on the multiplex PCR reads. The sample lists roughly 610,000 distinct CDR3 sequences; approximately 15% were seen once. The data also belong to a second study, concerning T cells in Graves' hyperthyroidism and ophthalmopathy.

Material: peripheral blood mononuclear cells (PBMCs), obtained at new diagnosis, from a patient treated with antithyroid drugs. The origin of the receptors is a young woman with Graves disease.

The chain joins TRBV28 to TRBJ2-7; D may match TRBD1 or TRBD2 (6 bases each). This CDR3 spans 13 amino acids. V was shortened by 6 bases and J by 8 bases, with 17 bases between the two germline ends. CDR1 MDHEN and CDR2 SYDVKM come from the germline V gene. The CDR3 region has the DNA TGTGCCAGCAGGGCGGGACACAGGGCCCAGCAGTACTTC. As protein: CASRAGHRAQQYF.

A few counts support this clonotype. The V gene is TRBV20-1, the J gene TRBJ1-4; 8 bases map to TRBD1. V was clipped by 4 bases and J by 6 bases; unmatched bases: 7. Per germline, CDR1 DFQATT and CDR2 SNEGSKA (reference sequence). This CDR3 comprises 14 residues. As DNA, the CDR3 is TGCAGTGCTATCCGGACAGGGAGATATGAAAAACTGTTTTTT. It translates to CSAIRTGRYEKLFF.

This clonotype was seen repeatedly, ten times or more. The gene calls are TRBV7-2 and TRBJ2-1; no definite D call. Trimming left V 5 bases short and J 3 bases short, with 11 bases between. Germline V gene data show CDR1 as SGHTA and CDR2 as FQGNSA. The CDR3 contains 14 residues. In nucleotides, the CDR3 is TGTGCCAGCAGCCGCCCAGGTATCTACAATGAGCAGTTCTTC. It yields the protein CASSRPGIYNEQFF.

The sample holds many counts of this clonotype. The V call is TRBV5-1, the J call TRBJ2-1; 15 bases agree with TRBD2. V trimming: 4 bases; J trimming: 7 bases; junction bases outside the gene matches: 6. The germline V gene encodes CDR1 SGHRS and CDR2 YFSETQ. The CDR3 consists of 16 residues. The chain's CDR3 is CASSPPGTSGRNEQFF. For the CDR3, the DNA is TGCGCCAGCAGCCCACCCGGGACTAGCGGGAGGAATGAGCAGTTCTTC.

This chain joins TRBV14 and TRBJ1-1; 7 nucleotides agree with TRBD1. The J segment lost 8 bases and the V segment lost 1 base, leaving 7 bases of the junction unmatched. CDR3 length equals 14 residues. Germline CDR1 is SGHDN and CDR2 is FVKESK. CDR3 loop: CASSQVGQVMEAFF. As DNA, the CDR3 is TGTGCCAGCAGCCAAGTAGGACAGGTAATGGAAGCTTTCTTT.

In this sample, this clonotype turned up a few times. The chain carries TRBV19 and TRBJ2-2; TRBD2 matches at 7 bases. CDR1 and CDR2 from the germline V gene are LNHDA and SQIVND (reference sequence). V was clipped by 3 bases and J by 4 bases; unmatched bases: 17. This CDR3 spans 19 amino acids. The DNA for the CDR3 is TGTGCCAGTAGTATGGGGGGGGTCCGGCCCGAACCACGCACCGGGGAGCTGTTTTTT. This sequence encodes CASSMGGVRPEPRTGELFF.

The chain has TRBV5-1 and TRBJ1-5; 10 nucleotides align to TRBD1. V shed 5 bases and J 1 base; nucleotides not matched to a gene: 21. CDR1 and CDR2 from the germline V gene are SGHRS and YFSETQ. The CDR3 has 21 amino acids. CDR3 region: CASRVTWTGGKRVGSNQPQHF. CDR3 coding DNA: TGCGCCAGCAGAGTGACCTGGACAGGGGGGAAGAGGGTTGGGAGCAATCAGCCCCAGCATTTT.

A few counts support this clonotype. This chain links TRBV28 with TRBJ2-5; D is uncertain. The V end was cut by 1 base, the J end by 2 bases, with 17 bases between. The germline CDR1 and CDR2 sequences are MDHEN and SYDVKM. The CDR3 is made up of 17 amino acids. Here the CDR3 reads CASSLLQLPDLQETQYF. CDR3 in DNA: TGTGCCAGCAGTTTATTACAATTACCCGACTTACAAGAGACCCAGTACTTC.

This sequence joins TRBV6-1 and TRBJ2-5, with TRBD1 as a possible D gene (6 bases). The CDR3 sequence is 17 residues long. Germline-derived CDR1 and CDR2 are MNHNS and SASEGT. The ends were cut back, 6 bases at V and 2 bases at J, with 22 bases in the middle. The CDR3 reads CASSPSQGRVGQETQYF. The CDR3 DNA reads as TGTGCCAGCAGCCCTTCGCAGGGGCGAGTGGGTCAAGAGACCCAGTACTTC.

This clonotype occurred a few times. This chain links TRBV7-9 with TRBJ1-1; 10 bases match TRBD1. Trimming took 1 base from V and 1 from J; bases not matched to a gene: 3. Per the germline V gene, CDR1 is SEHNR and CDR2 is FQNEAQ (reference sequence). The CDR3 extends over 16 amino acids. The CDR3 DNA reads TGTGCCAGCAGCTTAGGGACAGGGGGTCGGAACACTGAAGCTTTCTTT. This codes for CASSLGTGGRNTEAFF.

As to this clonotype: A much larger clone lies one base from this, so it may be a read error. The chain is built from TRBV28 and TRBJ2-2; 7 bases line up with TRBD2. The germline CDR1 and CDR2 sequences are MDHEN and SYDVKM. The CDR3 is made up of 14 amino acids. The CDR3 is CTSIRRGVTGELFF. The DNA of the CDR3 is TGTACCAGCATCCGACGGGGGGTCACCGGGGAGCTGTTTTTT.

This clonotype was detected many times. The V gene is TRBV5-6, the J gene TRBJ2-7; TRBD1 matches 8 bases. Germline V gene sequence: CDR1 SGHDT, CDR2 YYEEEE. The CDR3 runs 15 residues. The V gene end was trimmed by 7 bases and the J gene end by 4 bases; junction bases not matched to a gene: 13. CDR3 region: CASQPLGTGTYEQYF. CDR3 coding DNA: TGTGCCAGCCAGCCCCTAGGGACAGGTACTTACGAGCAGTACTTC. Combining the CDR3 with reference TRBV5-6 and TRBJ2-7 gives the whole variable domain DAGVTQSPTHLIKTRGQQVTLRCSPKSGHDTVSWYQQALGQGPQFIFQYYEEEERQRGNFPDRFSGHQFPNYSSELNVNALLLGDSALYLCASQPLGTGTYEQYFGPGTRLTVT.

This clonotype was observed a handful of times. V and J are TRBV5-6 and TRBJ1-4, with 9 bases that match TRBD1. Looked up from germline, CDR1 is SGHDT and CDR2 is YYEEEE. The CDR3 totals 13 residues. The V and J ends lost 3 bases and 11 bases, in that order; junction bases with no gene match: 5. The CDR3 bases are TGTGCCAGCAGCTCGGACAGGGGCGGCAAACTGTTTTTT. Amino acid sequence: CASSSDRGGKLFF.

This chain links TRBV15 with TRBJ1-5, with D unclear. Trimming took 6 bases from V and 0 from J, leaving 12 bases between them. The CDR3 contains 15 residues. The germline V gene encodes CDR1 LNHNV and CDR2 YYDKDF (reference sequence). CDR3 sequence reads: CATSHDFFSNQPQHF. The CDR3 bases are TGTGCCACCAGTCACGACTTTTTTAGCAATCAGCCCCAGCATTTT.

The chain couples TRBV25-1 to TRBJ1-1; D unclear. Trimming cost V 6 bases and J 5 bases, with 10 bases left between them. The germline CDR1 and CDR2 sequences are MGHDK and SYGVNS. The CDR3 length is 12 residues. CDR3 region: CASRERDTEAFF. The CDR3, as DNA: TGTGCCAGCAGGGAGAGGGATACTGAAGCTTTCTTT.

This clonotype appeared a few times. The chain is built from TRBV3-1 and TRBJ2-7, with D tentatively TRBD2 (5 bases). V was clipped by 1 base and J by 7 bases, with 8 bases between them. CDR3 length equals 12 residues. Germline V gene data show CDR1 as LGHDT and CDR2 as YNNKEL (reference sequence). The chain's CDR3 is CASSQVGREQYF. The CDR3 coding sequence is TGTGCCAGCAGCCAAGTAGGGAGAGAGCAGTACTTC.

This clonotype was picked up one time. V usage is TRBV27 and J usage is TRBJ2-7; TRBD2 matches 8 bases. This CDR3 spans 14 amino acids. Germline lookup yields CDR1 MNHEY and CDR2 SMNVEV (reference sequence). Trimming removed 7 bases from V and 1 base from J; junction bases left unmatched: 6. This chain's CDR3 is CASTRGGASYEQYF. CDR3 DNA sequence: TGTGCCAGCACTCGGGGGGGGGCATCCTACGAGCAGTACTTC.

The sample holds a few counts of this clonotype. CDR3 protein: CASSEDGLQETQYF. The CDR3 DNA follows: TGTGCCAGCAGCGAGGACGGCCTGCAAGAGACCCAGTACTTC. J is TRBJ2-5 and V is TRBV7-9; D is ambiguous. The CDR3 runs to 14 residues. Trimming took 5 bases from V and 2 from J, leaving 12 bases between them. Per the germline V gene, CDR1 is SEHNR and CDR2 is FQNEAQ (reference sequence).

This clonotype was observed at least ten times. This chain connects TRBV27 to TRBJ2-6; maybe TRBD2 (6 bases). The germline V gene has CDR1 MNHEY and CDR2 SMNVEV (reference sequence). V lost 7 bases and J 0 bases, leaving 19 bases between the germline ends. CDR3 length equals 18 residues. The CDR3 is CASTTGTEGISGANVLTF. The CDR3 DNA sequence: TGTGCCAGCACCACTGGGACGGAGGGAATCTCTGGGGCCAACGTCCTGACTTTC.

This clonotype was counted between two and nine times. The chain has TRBV9 and TRBJ2-3, with D unclear. The CDR3 length is 15 residues. Trimming took off 4 bases at V and 2 bases at J, with 14 bases between the two ends. Looked up from germline, CDR1 is SGDLS and CDR2 is YYNGEE. Here the CDR3 reads CASSPPSTPTDTQYF. The CDR3, as DNA: TGTGCCAGCAGCCCCCCCAGTACGCCCACAGATACGCAGTATTTT.

This clonotype was recorded at least ten times. The chain has TRBV7-2 and TRBJ2-7, with TRBD1 matching over 10 bases. The CDR3 is 18 residues long. CDR1 and CDR2 from the germline V gene are SGHTA and FQGNSA. V trimming: 5 bases; J trimming: 4 bases; junction bases outside the gene matches: 17. The CDR3 nucleotides read TGTGCCAGCAGCCCTAGTGGCGACAGGGGGCTCGGTAGGTACGAGCAGTACTTC. As protein: CASSPSGDRGLGRYEQYF. Based on the CDR3 plus reference TRBV7-2 and TRBJ2-7, the full variable domain is GAGVSQSPSNKVTEKGKDVELRCDPISGHTALYWYRQSLGQGLEFLIYFQGNSAPDKSGLPSDRFSAERTGGSVSTLTIQRTQQEDSAVYLCASSPSGDRGLGRYEQYFGPGTRLTVT.

The chain recombines TRBV28 with TRBJ2-1; D is perhaps TRBD1 (6 bases). CDR3 length: 17 residues. With 6 bases removed from V and 4 bases from J, the gap between germline ends came to 22 bases. Germline V gene data show CDR1 as MDHEN and CDR2 as SYDVKM. CDR3 in DNA: TGTGCCAGCAGCCTCCCTGTCCAGGGGCTAAGTTACAATGAGCAGTTCTTC. It translates to CASSLPVQGLSYNEQFF.

This clonotype has more than one count but fewer than ten. The CDR3 coding sequence is TGCAGTGCCCCTCGGTGGGACACAGATACGCAGTATTTT. Translated: CSAPRWDTDTQYF. V usage is TRBV20-1 and J usage is TRBJ2-3; D remains ambiguous. Trimming shortened V by 6 bases and J by 2 bases, and 12 bases separated the two germline ends. Germline V gene data show CDR1 as DFQATT and CDR2 as SNEGSKA (reference sequence). CDR3 length: 13 amino acids.

This clonotype was seen many times. This sequence joins TRBV11-2 and TRBJ2-1; D is possibly TRBD1 or TRBD2 (5 bases each). The CDR3 consists of 20 residues. Trimming took 5 bases from V and 0 from J, leaving 26 bases between them. Germline V gives CDR1 SGHAT, CDR2 FQNNGV. The CDR3 is CASSHYEPGLPQGSYNEQFF. In DNA form, the CDR3 reads TGTGCCAGCAGCCATTATGAGCCGGGGCTCCCGCAAGGCTCCTACAATGAGCAGTTCTTC.

Many counts were recorded for this clonotype. The CDR3 is CASSLGRGREKLFF. CDR3 nucleotides: TGTGCCAGCAGCTTAGGCAGGGGGCGAGAAAAACTGTTTTTT. The chain recombines TRBV7-2 with TRBJ1-4, with TRBD1 matching 8 bases. The CDR3 consists of 14 residues. The V and J ends lost 1 base and 8 bases, in that order; junction bases with no gene match: 3. Germline assignment: CDR1 SGHTA and CDR2 FQGNSA.

This clonotype was observed at least ten times. The chain is built from TRBV30 and TRBJ2-7, with D hard to call. CDR3 size: 13 residues. Trimming shortened V by 2 bases and J by 0 bases, and 8 bases separated the two germline ends. The V gene's germline CDR1 is GTSNPN and CDR2 SVGIG (reference sequence). In DNA, the CDR3 is TGTGCCTGGAGTCTGGGCGACTCCTACGAGCAGTACTTC. The encoded protein is CAWSLGDSYEQYF.

This clonotype was seen ten or more times. This chain joins TRBV12-3 or TRBV12-4 and TRBJ1-6; no definite D call. Trimming stripped 5 bases from V and 13 bases from J, with 12 bases between. The CDR3 contains 12 residues. The CDR3 DNA is TGTGCCAGCAGTATCGCGACTTCTCCCCTCCACTTT. This gives the protein CASSIATSPLHF.

Many counts were recorded for this clonotype. The chain is built from TRBV10-3 and TRBJ2-7; 11 bases align to TRBD1. This CDR3 is 14 amino acids long. V shed 3 bases, J shed 9 bases, and the junction held 7 bases outside the gene matches. CDR1 is ENHRY and CDR2 is SYGVKD in the germline V gene. For the CDR3, the DNA is TGTGCCATCAGTGAAGGGGGACAGGGGGTCGTGCAGTACTTC. Protein product: CAISEGGQGVVQYF.

This clonotype showed up many times. V usage is TRBV5-8 and J usage is TRBJ1-2, with 8 bases identical to TRBD1. Germline trimming cut 4 bases from V and 2 bases from J; bases unmatched to any gene: 4. The CDR3 sequence is 14 residues long. Germline loops: CDR1 SGHTS, CDR2 YDEGEE. CDR3 DNA: TGTGCCAGCAGCCCCTGGACAGGGAACTATGGCTACACCTTC. Translated, it gives CASSPWTGNYGYTF.

This clonotype was recorded many times. The chain combines TRBV10-3 with TRBJ2-1; tentative D call: TRBD1 (6 bases). The CDR3 length is 12 residues. The germline V and J ends were trimmed by 0 bases and 10 bases, with 7 bases remaining between them. The germline CDR1 and CDR2 sequences are ENHRY and SYGVKD. CDR3 residues: CAISESGAEQFF. The CDR3 DNA is TGTGCCATCAGTGAGTCGGGGGCCGAGCAGTTCTTC.

This clonotype was picked up many times. V is TRBV27 and J is TRBJ2-5, with a possible D match to TRBD2 (6 bases). The CDR3 sequence is 14 residues long. CDR1 MNHEY and CDR2 SMNVEV come from the germline V gene (reference sequence). V was cut by 2 bases and J by 4 bases, with 11 bases left in between. Here the CDR3 DNA reads TGTGCCAGCAGTTTAAGGGAGGCCCCAGAGACCCAGTACTTC. Its translation: CASSLREAPETQYF.

This clonotype was counted at least ten times. V is TRBV7-2 and J is TRBJ2-7; 13 bases map to TRBD2. J gave up 5 bases and V 5 bases, and 12 bases lay outside the gene matches. The germline V gene has CDR1 SGHTA and CDR2 FQGNSA. The CDR3 extends over 17 amino acids. CDR3 loop: CASSLRRGLAGAHEQYF. In DNA, the CDR3 is TGTGCCAGCAGCCTCCGCCGAGGACTAGCGGGAGCCCACGAGCAGTACTTC.